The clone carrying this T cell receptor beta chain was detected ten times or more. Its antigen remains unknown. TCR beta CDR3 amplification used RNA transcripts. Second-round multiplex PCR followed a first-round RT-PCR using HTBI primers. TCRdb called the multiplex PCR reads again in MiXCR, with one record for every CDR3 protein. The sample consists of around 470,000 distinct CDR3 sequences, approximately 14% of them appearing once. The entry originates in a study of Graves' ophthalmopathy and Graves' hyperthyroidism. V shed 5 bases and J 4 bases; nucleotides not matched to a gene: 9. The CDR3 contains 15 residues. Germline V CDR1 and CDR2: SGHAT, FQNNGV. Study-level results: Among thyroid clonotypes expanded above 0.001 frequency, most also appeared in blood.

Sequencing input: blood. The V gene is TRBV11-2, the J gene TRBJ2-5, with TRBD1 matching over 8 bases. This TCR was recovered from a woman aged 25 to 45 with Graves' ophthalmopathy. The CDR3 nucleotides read TGTGCCAGCAGCCCCGGACAGGGCGATCTAGAGACCCAGTACTTC. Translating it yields CASSPGQGDLETQYF. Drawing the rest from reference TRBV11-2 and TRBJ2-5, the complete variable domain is EAGVAQSPRYKIIEKRQSVAFWCNPISGHATLYWYQQILGQGPKLLIQFQNNGVVDDSQLPKDRFSAERLKGVDSTLKIQPAKLEDSAVYLCASSPGQGDLETQYFGPGTRLLVL.